The clone carrying this TCR beta chain was counted only a few times. In TCRdb, the 5' RACE reads were re-called with MiXCR into one record per CDR3 protein. The table lists approximately 250,000 distinct CDR3 sequences, under 12% of them singletons, with 2.6% in the top ten. Trimming took off 7 bases at V and 0 bases at J, with 13 bases between the two ends. The CDR3 is made up of 15 amino acids. The sample comes from a study of CD8 T cells in ankylosing spondylitis. Sequencing input: blood, either unsorted or a sorted T cell fraction (not recorded which). This clonotype originated in a male donor with ankylosing spondylitis or in good health (not recorded which). The gene calls are TRBV12-3 or TRBV12-4 and TRBJ2-1; no definite D call. The CDR3 here is CASNKGAFSYNEQFF. DNA of the CDR3: TGTGCCAGCAATAAAGGCGCGTTCTCCTACAATGAGCAGTTCTTC.